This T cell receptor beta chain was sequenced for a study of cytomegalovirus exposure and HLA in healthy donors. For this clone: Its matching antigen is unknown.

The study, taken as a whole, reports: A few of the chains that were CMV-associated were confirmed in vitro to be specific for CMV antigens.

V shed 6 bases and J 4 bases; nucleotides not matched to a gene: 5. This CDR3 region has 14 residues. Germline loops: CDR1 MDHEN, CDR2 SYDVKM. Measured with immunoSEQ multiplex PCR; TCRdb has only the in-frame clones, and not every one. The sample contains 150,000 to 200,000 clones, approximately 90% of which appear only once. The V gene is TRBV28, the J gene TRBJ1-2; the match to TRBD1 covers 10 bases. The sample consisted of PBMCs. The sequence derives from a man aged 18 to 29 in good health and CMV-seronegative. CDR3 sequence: CASRTGQGGYGYTF. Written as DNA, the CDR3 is TGTGCCAGCAGGACTGGACAGGGGGGCTATGGCTACACCTTC.